This entry features one T cell receptor (beta chain) sequence. The V and J ends lost 6 bases and 4 bases respectively, with 12 bases between them. Germline assignment: CDR1 SNHLY and CDR2 FYNNEI. This CDR3 region has 14 residues. In the original analysis: The assay estimated nucleated cells by amplifying reference gene primers. Profiled with immunoSEQ multiplex PCR; TCRdb holds only in-frame clones, not every one. That table supplies the V and J calls and clone size; D and trimming were determined from the DNA. In the table there are some 210,000 clones, about four fifths of which are singletons. The source of the sample is a study of blood T cell repertoires in COVID-19. Whole-study context: T cells, B-cell-depleted T cells, or PBMCs provided the cDNA or gDNA that served as material.

This TCR derives from a woman aged 70-85 years with active or convalescent COVID-19. Sample: peripheral blood. The chain recombines TRBV2 with TRBJ1-4; TRBD1 is a possible D gene (6 bases). CDR3 protein: CASSGTGFNEKLFF. DNA for the CDR3: TGTGCCAGCAGCGGAACAGGGTTTAATGAAAAACTGTTTTTT.